Each of the 26 T cell receptor beta chains below was sequenced from the same sample in a study of blood T cell repertoires in COVID-19. The assay was immunoSEQ multiplex PCR, and TCRdb's table has in-frame clones only and misses some. This table has roughly 250,000 clones, roughly 84% appearing once. Material: peripheral blood. These receptors originate from a man aged 50-59 years with active or convalescent COVID-19.

This sequence joins TRBV5-1 and TRBJ1-2, with 8 bases identical to TRBD1. The V gene's germline CDR1 is SGHRS and CDR2 YFSETQ. The CDR3 extends over 13 amino acids. Trimming removed 2 bases from V and 8 bases from J; junction bases left unmatched: 5. The CDR3 DNA reads TGCGCCAGCAGCTTCCAGGGGGCACGGGGCTACACCTTC. This sequence encodes CASSFQGARGYTF. Full variable domain (remainder filled in from reference TRBV5-1 and TRBJ1-2): KAGVTQTPRYLIKTRGQQVTLSCSPISGHRSVSWYQQTPGQGLQFLFEYFSETQRNKGNFPGRFSGRQFSNSRSEMNVSTLELGDSALYLCASSFQGARGYTFGSGTRLTVV.

About this clone itself: In the same sample, other DNA sequences code for this CDR3. The V call is TRBV12-3 or TRBV12-4, the J call TRBJ1-1; possible D gene TRBD1, 6 bases. V shed 5 bases and J shed 1 base, with 8 bases lying between them. This CDR3 region has 13 residues. As DNA, the CDR3 is TGTGCCAGCAGTCAACAGGGGAACACTGAAGCTTTCTTT. It encodes CASSQQGNTEAFF.

As for this clone: The sample holds other DNA sequences that translate to the same CDR3. The chain has TRBV18 and TRBJ1-1; D gene unclear. This CDR3 is 12 amino acids long. Germline assignment: CDR1 KGHSH and CDR2 LQKENI. Trimming took off 2 bases at V and 8 bases at J, with 9 bases between the two ends. The CDR3 protein is CASSPGEGEAFF. Written as DNA, the CDR3 is TGTGCCAGCTCACCAGGGGAGGGCGAAGCTTTCTTT.

V usage is TRBV6-5 and J usage is TRBJ2-2; TRBD1 might be the D (6 bases). This CDR3 region has 15 residues. Between the trimmed V and J ends, which lost 6 bases and 0 bases, there was a span of 11 bases. Germline V gives CDR1 MNHEY, CDR2 SVGAGI. In DNA, the CDR3 is TGTGCCAGCAGCGCGACAGGTCCGAACACCGGGGAGCTGTTTTTT. Translating it yields CASSATGPNTGELFF.

The chain combines TRBV30 with TRBJ1-4; possible D gene TRBD1, 5 bases. The germline CDR1 and CDR2 sequences are GTSNPN and SVGIG (reference sequence). The CDR3 totals 13 residues. The V and J ends lost 1 base and 8 bases respectively, with 11 bases between them. CDR3 region: CAWSGRVGEKLFF. The CDR3 DNA reads TGTGCCTGGAGTGGCAGGGTGGGCGAAAAACTGTTTTTT.

As DNA, the CDR3 is TGTGCCAGCAGCCAAGCCTCCACAGGGTTCACTGAAGCTTTCTTT. It translates to CASSQASTGFTEAFF. The V and J genes are TRBV3-1 (or the pseudogene TRBV3-2) and TRBJ1-1; D is possibly TRBD1 (6 bases). Between the trimmed V and J ends, which lost 1 base and 4 bases, there was a span of 13 bases. Germline V lookup: CDR1 LGHDT, CDR2 YNNKEL (reference sequence). CDR3 length: 15 amino acids.

The V gene is TRBV6-1, the J gene TRBJ2-7, with TRBD2 matching 7 bases. This CDR3 is 17 amino acids long. V lost 3 bases and J lost 0; bases outside the gene matches: 11. Looked up from germline, CDR1 is MNHNS and CDR2 is SASEGT. The CDR3 loop reads CASSDPGEGGDSYEQYF. CDR3 nucleotides: TGTGCCAGCAGTGATCCGGGGGAGGGTGGGGACTCCTACGAGCAGTACTTC.

There are a few counts of this clone. The chain carries TRBV9 and TRBJ1-6; perhaps TRBD1 as D (6 bases). Germline values: CDR1 SGDLS, CDR2 YYNGEE. This CDR3 comprises 14 residues. V was pared by 2 bases and J by 10 bases, with 13 bases between. The CDR3 nucleotides are TGTGCCAGCAGCGTCGCAGGGGCTGGATCACCCCTCCACTTT. This gives the protein CASSVAGAGSPLHF.

The chain is built from TRBV18 and TRBJ1-2; D is undetermined. Germline V gene lookup returns CDR1 KGHSH and CDR2 LQKENI. V gave up 5 bases and J gave up 4 bases, with 11 bases separating them. The CDR3 sequence is 13 residues long. The CDR3 region has the DNA TGTGCCAGCTCATCTGACACCCTCTATGGCTACACCTTC. Its protein is CASSSDTLYGYTF.

The V call is TRBV5-1, the J call TRBJ2-6; 11 positions agree with TRBD2. The V gene's germline CDR1 is SGHRS and CDR2 YFSETQ. The V and J ends lost 0 bases and 0 bases, in that order; junction bases with no gene match: 11. The CDR3 is 21 residues long. CDR3 in amino acids: CASSLAPGLAGGPSGANVLTF. Here the CDR3 DNA reads TGCGCCAGCAGCTTGGCCCCGGGGCTAGCGGGGGGCCCCTCTGGGGCCAACGTCCTGACTTTC.

This sequence joins TRBV5-1 and TRBJ1-6; TRBD1 aligns across 9 bases. CDR3 size: 16 residues. Germline CDR1 reads SGHRS; CDR2 reads YFSETQ. The J segment lost 6 bases and the V segment lost 2 bases, leaving 6 bases of the junction unmatched. Here the CDR3 DNA reads TGCGCCAGCAGCTTCTTTGGGACAGGGTTTAATTCACCCCTCCACTTT. Protein: CASSFFGTGFNSPLHF.

This clone was seen only a few times. CDR3 nucleotides: TGTGCCACCAGCAGAGAGCTGGGGAGAACTAATGAAAAACTGTTTTTT. This sequence encodes CATSRELGRTNEKLFF. This chain connects TRBV15 to TRBJ1-4, with unresolved D. V lost 0 bases and J 1 base, leaving 9 bases between the germline ends. This CDR3 has 16 residues. Germline V gene lookup returns CDR1 LNHNV and CDR2 YYDKDF (reference sequence).

This clone was seen a few times. This chain links TRBV6-2 or TRBV6-3 with TRBJ1-5, with D perhaps TRBD1 (5 bases). V dropped 5 bases and J dropped 2 bases, with 13 bases sitting between them. The CDR3 is 15 residues long. Germline CDR1 MNHEY, CDR2 SVGEGT. The DNA of the CDR3 is TGTGCCAGCAGTCCAGGGCTACGCGGCAATCAGCCCCAGCATTTT. Its translation: CASSPGLRGNQPQHF.

This clone was recorded many times. The chain couples TRBV21-1 to TRBJ1-3. TRBV21-1 is tagged as a pseudogene. This CDR3 comprises 16 residues. This chain's CDR3 is CASSTEGSISGNTIYF. The CDR3 DNA is TGTGCCAGCAGCACGGAGGGATCAATCTCTGGAAACACCATATATTTT.

This chain connects TRBV6-5 to TRBJ2-1; 10 positions match TRBD2. Trimming removed 4 bases from V and 10 bases from J; junction bases left unmatched: 7. Germline V gives CDR1 MNHEY, CDR2 SVGAGI. This CDR3 comprises 14 residues. CDR3 coding DNA: TGTGCCAGCAGTTCCCGGACTAGCGGAGGGGAGCAGTTCTTC. Protein sequence: CASSSRTSGGEQFF.

The chain combines TRBV5-4 with TRBJ2-5; D might be TRBD1 (6 bases). Trimming shortened V by 2 bases and J by 5 bases, and 16 bases separated the two germline ends. The CDR3 is 15 residues long. Germline CDR1 is SGHNT and CDR2 is YYREEE (reference sequence). CDR3 loop: CASSFRRGPGETQYF. The CDR3 nucleotides read TGTGCCAGCAGCTTTCGCAGGGGTCCGGGGGAGACCCAGTACTTC.

V is TRBV5-1 and J is TRBJ1-4, with TRBD1 matching over 7 bases. V dropped 0 bases and J dropped 7; count of bases not matched to a gene: 6. The CDR3 runs to 15 residues. The germline V gene encodes CDR1 SGHRS and CDR2 YFSETQ. The CDR3 nucleotides read TGCGCCAGCAGCTTGGAAGGGCAGGGGGGTGAAAAACTGTTTTTT. Translating gives CASSLEGQGGEKLFF.

In this sample, this clone turned up once. The chain carries TRBV7-6 and TRBJ2-7; possible D gene TRBD2, 6 bases. CDR3 length: 13 residues. V lost 0 bases to trimming and J lost 4 bases, with 7 bases between them. Per germline, CDR1 SGHVS and CDR2 FNYEAQ. The CDR3 nucleotides are TGTGCCAGCAGCTTAGCGGAGGGTTACGAGCAGTACTTC. Its protein product is CASSLAEGYEQYF.

In nucleotides, the CDR3 is TGTGCCATCAGTGAGTCGAGGACAGGAGAAGAGACCCAGTACTTC. As protein: CAISESRTGEETQYF. The chain combines TRBV10-3 with TRBJ2-5; 7 bases are shared with TRBD1. Germline loops: CDR1 ENHRY, CDR2 SYGVKD. The CDR3 consists of 15 residues. Trimming removed 0 bases from V and 3 bases from J; junction bases left unmatched: 4.

The chain carries TRBV12-3 or TRBV12-4 and TRBJ2-1; a weak D match, TRBD2 (5 bases). This CDR3 has 12 residues. The V and J ends lost 5 bases and 6 bases respectively, with 8 bases between them. CDR3 DNA sequence: TGTGCCAGCAGTCCAGAGGGCAATGAGCAGTTCTTC. Amino acids: CASSPEGNEQFF.

This chain links TRBV28 with TRBJ1-1; D not certain. V was clipped by 3 bases and J by 7 bases, with 15 bases between them. The CDR3 spans 14 residues. Germline-derived CDR1 and CDR2 are MDHEN and SYDVKM. CDR3 region: CASSFSVLAVEAFF. In nucleotides, the CDR3 is TGTGCCAGCAGTTTTTCAGTTTTGGCAGTTGAAGCTTTCTTT. Filled out from reference TRBV28 and TRBJ1-1, the complete variable domain reads DVKVTQSSRYLVKRTGEKVFLECVQDMDHENMFWYRQDPGLGLRLIYFSYDVKMKEKGDIPEGYSVSREKKERFSLILESASTNQTSMYLCASSFSVLAVEAFFGQGTRLTVV.

J is TRBJ2-1 and V is TRBV18; the D gene is possibly TRBD1 (5 bases). Trimming removed 2 bases from V and 3 bases from J, with 11 bases in between. Germline CDR1 is KGHSH and CDR2 is LQKENI. CDR3 size: 15 residues. CDR3 in amino acids: CASSPKRQIYNEQFF. CDR3 nucleotide sequence: TGTGCCAGCTCACCAAAGAGACAGATCTACAATGAGCAGTTCTTC.

This chain connects TRBV5-1 to TRBJ1-2; D not resolved. Germline CDR1 and CDR2: SGHRS and YFSETQ. The CDR3 loop spans 15 amino acids. V was pared by 4 bases and J by 14 bases, with 27 bases between. DNA of the CDR3: TGCGCCAGCAGCCCCCCGGGTCAGGACCCTTGGGGAGAAACCTTC. Its protein product is CASSPPGQDPWGETF.

The genes are TRBV6-1 and TRBJ2-5, with 12 bases identical to TRBD2. The CDR3 consists of 19 residues. After removal of 0 bases from V and 2 bases from J, the junction contained 10 bases not matched to a gene. Germline assignment: CDR1 MNHNS and CDR2 SASEGT. The CDR3 coding sequence is TGTGCCAGCAGTGAAGCGTGGTTTGGACTAGCGGGGCTTCAAGAGACCCAGTACTTC. It encodes CASSEAWFGLAGLQETQYF.

The chain carries TRBV4-2 and TRBJ1-2, with D perhaps matching TRBD1 (5 bases). CDR3 length: 12 residues. Germline CDR1 LGHNA, CDR2 YNFKEQ. V was shortened by 0 bases and J by 12 bases, with 11 bases between the two germline ends. The CDR3 here is CASSQDRRGNTF. The CDR3 DNA reads TGTGCCAGCAGCCAAGATCGGCGGGGGAACACCTTC.

The V and J genes are TRBV9 and TRBJ1-3, with 7 positions matching TRBD1. With V trimmed by 0 bases and J by 4 bases, 10 bases remained unmatched. Germline V gene data show CDR1 as SGDLS and CDR2 as YYNGEE. The CDR3 length is 17 residues. This chain's CDR3 is CASSVAGGGISGNTIYF. The CDR3, as DNA: TGTGCCAGCAGCGTAGCCGGAGGGGGCATATCAGGAAACACCATATATTTT.